This entry lists 22 T cell receptor beta chains sequenced from one sample in a study of radiation and T cells in renal cell carcinoma. Time point noted: baseline pretreatment blood. As to treatment: 15 Gy SBRT to primary tumor, nephrectomy 4 weeks later. This table comes from immunoSEQ multiplex PCR, and its TCRdb copy is limited to in-frame clones, with some not included. The top ten clones hold less than 3.5% of a sample with more than 95,000 clones, 80% to 85% of them seen once. Source: blood, taken from a patient whose treatment included radiotherapy and nephrectomy. Receptors originate from a woman aged 60-75 years with renal cell carcinoma.

J is TRBJ1-1 and V is TRBV5-1, with unresolved D. The CDR3 runs 17 residues. The germline V and J ends were trimmed by 4 bases and 1 base, with 20 bases remaining between them. Germline lookup yields CDR1 SGHRS and CDR2 YFSETQ. This CDR3 is CASSQRVYGERNTEAFF. In DNA form, the CDR3 reads TGCGCCAGCAGCCAAAGGGTTTACGGGGAGAGGAACACTGAAGCTTTCTTT.

This clone has only one observation. CDR3 in amino acids: CASSLSVQGAAEAFF. In DNA form, the CDR3 reads TGCGCCAGCAGCTTGTCGGTACAGGGGGCCGCTGAAGCTTTCTTT. The gene calls are TRBV5-1 and TRBJ1-1; 9 bases are shared with TRBD1. The V segment lost 1 base and the J segment 6 bases; nucleotides outside the gene matches: 7. Germline CDR1 and CDR2: SGHRS and YFSETQ. This CDR3 region has 15 residues.

The V call is TRBV7-2, the J call TRBJ1-3; no clear D gene. Germline assignment: CDR1 SGHTA and CDR2 FQGNSA. Trimming stripped 5 bases from V and 7 bases from J, with 9 bases between. The CDR3 is made up of 12 amino acids. The DNA of the CDR3 is TGTGCCAGCAGCCCAGCACCCAACACCATATATTTT. Its protein is CASSPAPNTIYF. Based on the CDR3 plus reference TRBV7-2 and TRBJ1-3, the full variable domain is GAGVSQSPSNKVTEKGKDVELRCDPISGHTALYWYRQSLGQGLEFLIYFQGNSAPDKSGLPSDRFSAERTGGSVSTLTIQRTQQEDSAVYLCASSPAPNTIYFGEGSWLTVV.

The chain has TRBV4-1 and TRBJ2-7, with TRBD1 as a possible D gene (5 bases). This CDR3 comprises 15 residues. Germline loops: CDR1 MGHRA, CDR2 YSYEKL. V was clipped by 4 bases and J by 3 bases, with 16 bases between them. The CDR3 region is CASSPGQGANYEQYF. DNA of the CDR3: TGCGCCAGCAGCCCCGGGCAGGGCGCTAACTACGAGCAGTACTTC.

This clone was recorded only once. The chain is built from TRBV5-1 and TRBJ1-1, with TRBD1 matching over 7 bases. Losses at the gene ends were 4 bases for V and 3 bases for J; bases not matched to a gene: 12. This CDR3 has 16 residues. Germline lookup yields CDR1 SGHRS and CDR2 YFSETQ. For the CDR3, the DNA is TGCGCCAGCAGCCTAAGGACAGGAGAGGAGGACACTGAAGCTTTCTTT. This sequence encodes CASSLRTGEEDTEAFF.

J is TRBJ2-7 and V is TRBV28, with TRBD1 matching over 9 bases. V lost 5 bases, J lost 1 base, and 9 bases stayed unmatched. CDR1 and CDR2 from the germline V gene are MDHEN and SYDVKM. The CDR3 is made up of 16 amino acids. The CDR3, as DNA: TGTGCCAGCAGTGGTCTACAGGGGGCAGCTTCCTACGAGCAGTACTTC. Translating gives CASSGLQGAASYEQYF.

The chain carries TRBV7-9 and TRBJ1-5; a weak D match, TRBD1 (5 bases). V was trimmed by 8 bases and J by 2 bases, leaving 13 bases between them. The CDR3 runs 14 residues. Germline CDR1 SEHNR, CDR2 FQNEAQ (reference sequence). For the CDR3, the DNA is TGTGCCAGCGGCCCCGCGGGGGGCAATCAGCCCCAGCATTTT. Protein sequence: CASGPAGGNQPQHF.

The V and J genes are TRBV7-9 and TRBJ1-2, with a possible D match to TRBD1 (5 bases). CDR3 length: 13 residues. The germline CDR1 and CDR2 sequences are SEHNR and FQNEAQ (reference sequence). V was shortened by 6 bases and J by 2 bases, with 10 bases between the two germline ends. CDR3 protein: CASRDSANYGYTF. Written as DNA, the CDR3 is TGTGCCAGCAGAGACAGTGCGAACTATGGCTACACCTTC.

This chain connects TRBV19 to TRBJ2-1; D may correspond to TRBD1 or TRBD2 (5 bases each). Per germline, CDR1 LNHDA and CDR2 SQIVND (reference sequence). Between the trimmed V and J ends, which lost 3 bases and 5 bases, there was a span of 11 bases. The CDR3 has 14 residues. The CDR3 region is CASSMGTGNNEQFF. The CDR3 coding sequence is TGTGCCAGTAGTATGGGGACGGGGAACAATGAGCAGTTCTTC.

The chain combines TRBV18 with TRBJ1-1; D gene unclear. Germline CDR1 KGHSH, CDR2 LQKENI. The germline V and J ends were trimmed by 2 bases and 4 bases, with 14 bases remaining between them. CDR3 length: 15 amino acids. The CDR3 DNA reads as TGTGCCAGCTCACCAGCTGAGTTTCGGGGCACTGAAGCTTTCTTT. Its protein product is CASSPAEFRGTEAFF.

The chain employs TRBV15 and TRBJ2-7; D perhaps matches TRBD2 (5 bases). V lost 3 bases, J lost 2 bases, and 11 bases lay in between. Germline V gene sequence: CDR1 LNHNV, CDR2 YYDKDF (reference sequence). This CDR3 comprises 14 residues. The DNA for the CDR3 is TGTGCCACCAGCAGTGGCGGGCCGCCCTACGAGCAGTACTTC. It yields the protein CATSSGGPPYEQYF.

CDR3 sequence reads: CASSLTGGRIHNEQFF. CDR3 sequence (DNA): TGTGCCAGCAGCTTAACAGGCGGGAGGATTCACAATGAGCAGTTCTTC. The chain couples TRBV7-3 to TRBJ2-1, with 8 bases fitting TRBD2. Per germline, CDR1 SGHTA and CDR2 FQGTGA. CDR3 length: 16 amino acids. After removal of 0 bases from V and 5 bases from J, the junction contained 6 bases not matched to a gene. The whole variable domain, filled in from reference TRBV7-3 and TRBJ2-1, reads GAGVSQTPSNKVTEKGKYVELRCDPISGHTALYWYRQSLGQGPEFLIYFQGTGAADDSGLPNDRFFAVRPEGSVSTLKIQRTERGDSAVYLCASSLTGGRIHNEQFFGPGTRLTVL.

The chain joins TRBV19 to TRBJ2-3, with D hard to call. Germline V CDR1 and CDR2: LNHDA, SQIVND (reference sequence). The CDR3 totals 14 residues. Trimming cost V 3 bases and J 2 bases, with 9 bases left between them. The CDR3 loop is CASSMSAATDTQYF. The CDR3 DNA follows: TGTGCCAGTAGTATGTCGGCCGCCACAGATACGCAGTATTTT.

Comments on this clone: The sample has other DNA sequences that encode this CDR3 too. J is TRBJ1-2 and V is TRBV6-1, with a tentative D call TRBD1 (5 bases). CDR3 length: 12 amino acids. Trimming cost V 9 bases and J 0 bases, with 8 bases left between them. The germline V gene encodes CDR1 MNHNS and CDR2 SASEGT. CDR3 in DNA: TGTGCCAGTAGCAGGGCTAACTATGGCTACACCTTC. Protein: CASSRANYGYTF.

The chain carries TRBV15 and TRBJ1-5; 9 nucleotides agree with TRBD1. V was clipped by 3 bases and J by 1 base; unmatched bases: 4. This CDR3 is 16 amino acids long. From germline, CDR1 is LNHNV and CDR2 YYDKDF (reference sequence). In DNA form, the CDR3 reads TGTGCCACCAGCAGGTCCGGGACAGGGAGCAATCAGCCCCAGCATTTT. Protein: CATSRSGTGSNQPQHF.

This sequence joins TRBV6-5 and TRBJ1-5; possible D gene TRBD1, 6 bases. The CDR3 is 15 residues long. Germline CDR1 is MNHEY and CDR2 is SVGAGI. V was pared by 3 bases and J by 5 bases, with 14 bases between. For the CDR3, the DNA is TGTGCCAGCAGTTATAAGGGAGCAGGGGATCAGCCCCAGCATTTT. This sequence encodes CASSYKGAGDQPQHF.

The chain carries TRBV6-4 and TRBJ2-2; TRBD2 might be the D (6 bases). The CDR3 consists of 14 residues. Germline V gene lookup returns CDR1 MRHNA and CDR2 SNTAGT. Trimming pared 3 bases from V and 4 bases from J, leaving 9 bases between. The CDR3 sequence is CASSEMGGTGELFF. CDR3 in DNA: TGTGCCAGCAGTGAAATGGGGGGCACCGGGGAGCTGTTTTTT.

This sequence joins TRBV2 and TRBJ1-5, with D possibly matching TRBD1 (5 bases). Germline CDR1 and CDR2: SNHLY and FYNNEI. V gave up 2 bases and J gave up 7 bases, with 15 bases separating them. This CDR3 is built from 15 residues. The DNA for the CDR3 is TGTGCCAGCAGTGAACCACTGGTGGGGGGGCAGCCCCAGCATTTT. Its translation is CASSEPLVGGQPQHF.

The V call is TRBV18, the J call TRBJ2-7; 11 positions agree with TRBD1. V lost 3 bases and J lost 3; bases outside the gene matches: 4. The CDR3 has 15 amino acids. Germline-derived CDR1 and CDR2 are KGHSH and LQKENI. CDR3 nucleotide sequence: TGTGCCAGCTCACCCGGACAGGGGGCTTTCTACGAGCAGTACTTC. Translating it yields CASSPGQGAFYEQYF.

V gene TRBV15 combines with J gene TRBJ2-7, with TRBD2 matching 8 bases. The CDR3 spans 15 residues. The germline gives CDR1 LNHNV, CDR2 YYDKDF (reference sequence). With V trimmed by 0 bases and J by 5 bases, 6 bases remained unmatched. The CDR3 sequence is CATSRDLAGSHEQYF. Here the CDR3 DNA reads TGTGCCACCAGCAGAGATTTAGCGGGGTCCCACGAGCAGTACTTC.

This clone was detected only a few times. The V and J genes are TRBV6-5 and TRBJ2-7; D may be TRBD2 (6 bases). Trimming stripped 5 bases from V and 4 bases from J, with 18 bases between. The V gene's germline CDR1 is MNHEY and CDR2 SVGAGI. The CDR3 has 15 residues. CDR3 sequence reads: CASSTLFGSFYEQYF. In nucleotides, the CDR3 is TGTGCCAGCAGTACCCTTTTCGGGAGCTTTTACGAGCAGTACTTC.

CDR3 in DNA: TGCGCCAGCAGCGCCGGTGACGTGGCCTTTGCGCAGTACTTC. Protein: CASSAGDVAFAQYF. V is TRBV5-1 and J is TRBJ2-7, with D unclear. Trimming removed 4 bases at V and 9 bases at J, with 20 bases between. The V gene's germline CDR1 is SGHRS and CDR2 YFSETQ. The CDR3 extends over 14 amino acids.